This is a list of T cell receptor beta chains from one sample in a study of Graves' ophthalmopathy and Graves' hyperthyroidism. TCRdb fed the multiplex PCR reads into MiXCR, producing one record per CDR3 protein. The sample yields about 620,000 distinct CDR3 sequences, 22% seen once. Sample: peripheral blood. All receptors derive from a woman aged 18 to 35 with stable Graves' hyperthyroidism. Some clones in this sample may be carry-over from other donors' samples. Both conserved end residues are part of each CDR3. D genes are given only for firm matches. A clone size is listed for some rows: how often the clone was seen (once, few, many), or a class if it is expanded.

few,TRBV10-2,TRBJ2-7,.,TGCGCCAGCAGTGAGACGAATCAGGGCGACGAGCAGTACTTC,CASSETNQGDEQYF
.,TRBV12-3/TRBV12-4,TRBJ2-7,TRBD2,TGTGCCAGCGGTCGGACTAGCGCCTCCTACGAGCAGTACTTC,CASGRTSASYEQYF
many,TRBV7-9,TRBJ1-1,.,TGTGCCATTACAGGAGGGGGTCACACTGAAGCTTTCTTT,CAITGGGHTEAFF
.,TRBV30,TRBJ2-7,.,TGTGCCTGGAGTGTACCGCCGTTGGGTTACGAGCAGTACTTC,CAWSVPPLGYEQYF
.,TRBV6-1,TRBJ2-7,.,TGTGCCAGCAGTGAGCGTAGGAGCTCCTACGAGCAGTACTTC,CASSERRSSYEQYF
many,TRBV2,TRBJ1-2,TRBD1,TGTGCCAGCAGTGAAAGGGGCAGGGGGCAAGGCTACACCTTC,CASSERGRGQGYTF
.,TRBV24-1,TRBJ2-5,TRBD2,TGTGCCACCAGTGACCCCGAGGAGCGGGAGGCCCCCCAAGAGACCCAGTACTTC,CATSDPEEREAPQETQYF
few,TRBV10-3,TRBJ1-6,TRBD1,TGTGCCATCAGAGGGACAGAACGGAATTCACCCCTCCACTTT,CAIRGTERNSPLHF
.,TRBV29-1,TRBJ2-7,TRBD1,TGCAGCGTTGAGGCCAGGGGGTCCTACGAGCAGTACTTC,CSVEARGSYEQYF
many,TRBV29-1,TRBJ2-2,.,TGCAGCGTTGAAAAGAGTAACACCGGGGAGCTGTTTTTT,CSVEKSNTGELFF
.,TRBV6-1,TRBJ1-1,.,TGTGCCAGCAGCCCATATACAGGGTACACTGAAGCTTTCTTT,CASSPYTGYTEAFF
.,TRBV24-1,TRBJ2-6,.,TGTGCCACCAGTGCTGGCCCTGTACGACCTGGTGGGGCCAACGTCCTGACTTTC,CATSAGPVRPGGANVLTF
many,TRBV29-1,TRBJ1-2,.,TGCAGCGTTCTGGCAGGAGATGGCTACACCTTC,CSVLAGDGYTF
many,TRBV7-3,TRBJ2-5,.,TGTGCCAGCAGCTTATCCGGGGGTGGCCAGACCCAGTACTTC,CASSLSGGGQTQYF
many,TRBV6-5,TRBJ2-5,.,TGTGCCAGCAGTTACTCGTCATGGGAGACCCAGTACTTC,CASSYSSWETQYF
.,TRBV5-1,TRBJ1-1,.,TGCGCCAGCGGCGACACAGGGTACACTGAAGCTTTCTTT,CASGDTGYTEAFF
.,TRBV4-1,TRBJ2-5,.,TGCGCCAGCAGCCAACGCACCACCCCGGGGGAGACCCAGTACTTC,CASSQRTTPGETQYF
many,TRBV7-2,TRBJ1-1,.,TGTGCCAGCAGCGACGGAGATCCTACTGAAGCTTTCTTT,CASSDGDPTEAFF
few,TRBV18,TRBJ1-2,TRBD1,TGTGCCAGCTCACCCTCGACAGGGGGTGACTATGGCTACACCTTC,CASSPSTGGDYGYTF
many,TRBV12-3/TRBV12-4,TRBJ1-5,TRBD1,TGTGCCAGCAGAGAGGGACAGGTGATCAATCAGCCCCAGCATTTT,CASREGQVINQPQHF
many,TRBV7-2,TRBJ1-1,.,TGTGCCAGCAGCTTGCGGTGGTTGGGGGGGGTCACTGAAGCTTTCTTT,CASSLRWLGGVTEAFF
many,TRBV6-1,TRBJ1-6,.,TGTGCCAGCAAACGAGATATTAATTCACCCCTCCACTTT,CASKRDINSPLHF
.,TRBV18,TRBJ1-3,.,TGTGCCAGCTCCCTGGGATTCACGGGCTCATCTGGAAACACCATATATTTT,CASSLGFTGSSGNTIYF
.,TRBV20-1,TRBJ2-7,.,TGCAGTGCCGCAACAGGGGCGGGAGACGAGCAGTACTTC,CSAATGAGDEQYF
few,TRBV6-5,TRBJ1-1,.,TGTGCCAGCAGTCACCCAGGGTCTGGGAACACTGAAGCTTTCTTT,CASSHPGSGNTEAFF
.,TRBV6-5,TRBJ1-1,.,TGTGCCAGCAGTTACTCTGACAGGATCACTGAAGCTTTCTTT,CASSYSDRITEAFF
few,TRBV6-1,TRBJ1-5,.,TGTGCCAGCAGTGTAGATTGGGTTGGCAATCAGCCCCAGCATTTT,CASSVDWVGNQPQHF
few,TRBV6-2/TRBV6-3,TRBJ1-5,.,TGTGCCAGCAGTTACTCGGGGTACAGGGCGAATCAGCCCCAGCATTTT,CASSYSGYRANQPQHF
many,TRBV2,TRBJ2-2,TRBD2,TGTGCCACAAGCGGGGGCCGTAACACCGGGGAGCTGTTTTTT,CATSGGRNTGELFF
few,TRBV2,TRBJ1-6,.,TGTGCCAGCAGGGACAGTAATAATTCACCCCTCCACTTT,CASRDSNNSPLHF
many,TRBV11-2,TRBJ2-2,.,TGTGCCAGCAGCTTAGGGTCGTGGGCAAAGAACACCGGGGAGCTGTTTTTT,CASSLGSWAKNTGELFF
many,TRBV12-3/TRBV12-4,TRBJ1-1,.,TGTGCCAGCAGCTTCGACGCCCCTGAAGCTTTCTTT,CASSFDAPEAFF
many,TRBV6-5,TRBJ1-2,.,TGTGCCAGCAGTTTCGCCAACCCCTTATTCTATGGCTACACCTTC,CASSFANPLFYGYTF
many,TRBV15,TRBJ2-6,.,TGTGCCACCAGCATAACAGGAGAAGGGGCCAACGTCCTGACTTTC,CATSITGEGANVLTF
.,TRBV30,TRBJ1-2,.,TGTGCCTGGAGTGTAGGGAGGCGCAGCGGCTACACCTTC,CAWSVGRRSGYTF
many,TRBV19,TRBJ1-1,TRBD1,TGTGCCAGTAGTACCAGGGGGCGTAGCAATGCTATGAACACTGAAGCTTTCTTT,CASSTRGRSNAMNTEAFF
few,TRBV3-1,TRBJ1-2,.,TGTGCCAGCAGCCAACAGGGTGCCGACTATGGCTACACCTTC,CASSQQGADYGYTF
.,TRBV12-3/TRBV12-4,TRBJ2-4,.,TGTGCCAGCAGTTTCAGGACACAAGCCAAAAACATTCAGTACTTC,CASSFRTQAKNIQYF
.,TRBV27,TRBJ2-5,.,TGTGCCAGCAGGGGGCCAGTAAAGGGGCCCTCCCGGGAGACCCAGTACTTC,CASRGPVKGPSRETQYF
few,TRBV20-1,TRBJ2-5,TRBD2,TGCAGTGCTCGGCTAGCGGGGGGGATGGAGACCCAGTACTTC,CSARLAGGMETQYF
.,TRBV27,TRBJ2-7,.,TGTGCCAGCAGTTTAAGGCCTCCCTACGAGCAGTACTTC,CASSLRPPYEQYF
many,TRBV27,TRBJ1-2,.,TGTGCCAGCAGGCCAGTCTCCGGGACGGCTAACTATGGCTACACCTTC,CASRPVSGTANYGYTF
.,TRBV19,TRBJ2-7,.,TGTGCCAGTAGTAACTCAGGGACTCGAGGTGCCTACGAGCAGTACTTC,CASSNSGTRGAYEQYF
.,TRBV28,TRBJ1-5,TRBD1,TGTGCCAGCAGTTCATGGACAGGTGGGGTTAGTAATCAGCCCCAGCATTTT,CASSSWTGGVSNQPQHF
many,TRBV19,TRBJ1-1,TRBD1,TGTGCCAGTAGTACTGGGACAGGGCTGAACACTGAAGCTTTCTTT,CASSTGTGLNTEAFF
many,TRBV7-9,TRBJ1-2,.,TGTGCCAGCAGCTTCTGGGGCTTCTATGGCTACACCTTC,CASSFWGFYGYTF
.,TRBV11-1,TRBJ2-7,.,TGTGCCAGCAGCTTAGGGCCTGTGCGAGGGTCCGAGCAGTACTTC,CASSLGPVRGSEQYF
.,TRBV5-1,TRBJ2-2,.,TGCGCCAGCAGCTTGGAGGGACGGACCACCGGGGAGCTGTTTTTT,CASSLEGRTTGELFF
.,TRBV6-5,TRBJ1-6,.,TGTGCCAGCAGTTACTCACATCTTGATAATTCACCCCTCCACTTT,CASSYSHLDNSPLHF
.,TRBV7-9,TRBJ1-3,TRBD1,TGTGCCAGCAGCCCGCCGGACAGGGCCGGAAACACCATATATTTT,CASSPPDRAGNTIYF
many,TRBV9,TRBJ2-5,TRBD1,TGTGCCAGCAGCGAGGGGACAGCTTCAGAGACCCAGTACTTC,CASSEGTASETQYF
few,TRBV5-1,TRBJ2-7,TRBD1,TGCGCCAGCAGCCCGGGAGGGGGACAGGGGGTGTACGAGCAGTACTTC,CASSPGGGQGVYEQYF
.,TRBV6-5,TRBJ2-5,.,TGTGCCAGCAGTTACGCCACCCAAGAGACCCAGTACTTC,CASSYATQETQYF